This T cell receptor beta chain was captured in a study of spatial heterogeneity in lung cancer. MiXCR, run by TCRdb on the 5' RACE reads, gives a single entry per CDR3 protein. This table holds around 20,000 distinct CDR3 sequences, roughly 5.7% found once. On this clonotype itself: What it binds is unknown.

The time point is: sample taken at primary tumor resection. The germline V gene has CDR1 SGHDT and CDR2 YYEEEE. The CDR3 sequence is 16 residues long. Trimming removed 4 bases at V and 4 bases at J, with 20 bases between. Study conclusions and caveats: It was found that expanded intratumoral alpha and beta TCR counts tracked tumor mutation counts.

This sequence was found in a female donor with early-stage non-small cell lung cancer. The chain has TRBV5-6 and TRBJ1-2; the D is unclear. Sequences were derived from lung tumor tissue, sampled at surgery. The CDR3 sequence: CASSQGEIPGLYGYTF. CDR3 nucleotides: TGTGCCAGCAGCCAAGGAGAGATACCAGGTCTCTATGGCTACACCTTC.